The following is a TCR beta chain sequence with its context. Antigen unknown. Using immunoSEQ multiplex PCR, the repertoire was profiled, and TCRdb retains in-frame clones only, with some absent. The table lists 140,000 or so clones, more than 85% of them singletons. CDR1 is SEHNR and CDR2 is FQNEAQ in the germline V gene (reference sequence). With V trimmed by 3 bases and J by 1 base, 7 bases remained unmatched. CDR3 length equals 17 residues. This specimen belongs to a study of T cell responses to AZD1222 COVID-19 vaccine. General study points: White British donors predominated, females outnumbered males, and clonal diversity was possibly underestimated.

Sequences were derived from peripheral blood, sampled after recovery from COVID-19. The chain joins TRBV7-9 to TRBJ2-2; 8 nucleotides match TRBD1. The source is an adult who had recovered from COVID-19. The CDR3 nucleotides are TGTGCCAGCAGCTTTTTGGCCGGGACAGGGAACACCGGGGAGCTGTTTTTT. Protein sequence: CASSFLAGTGNTGELFF.